This is a list of T cell receptor beta chains from one sample in a study of blood T cell repertoires in COVID-19. The protocol was immunoSEQ multiplex PCR, while the TCRdb copy is restricted to in-frame clones and leaves out a portion. The sample consists of some 490,000 clones, 80% to 90% of them appearing once. Sample: PBMCs or T cells enriched from blood (not recorded which). These receptors were obtained from a woman aged 55-70 years who had recovered from COVID-19. Both conserved end residues are part of each CDR3. The D gene is left open where the match is weak. The size field is filled for only some rows; it gives once, few, many or a size class.

length	V	J	D	size	CDR3	DNA
15	TRBV4-2	TRBJ2-3	TRBD2	NA	CASSQGGGSTDTQYF	TGTGCCAGCAGCCAAGGGGGGGGGAGCACAGATACGCAGTATTTT
15	TRBV7-9	TRBJ1-4	NA	NA	CASSLQGLTNEKLFF	TGTGCCAGCAGCTTACAGGGTTTAACTAATGAAAAACTGTTTTTT
14	TRBV6-5	TRBJ1-2	NA	NA	CASSYGGPGGGYTF	TGTGCCAGCAGTTACGGGGGGCCGGGGGGAGGCTACACCTTC
17	TRBV5-1	TRBJ2-1	TRBD2	NA	CASSLVYGKRGDNEQFF	TGCGCCAGCAGCTTGGTCTACGGCAAGCGGGGGGACAATGAGCAGTTCTTC
13	TRBV2	TRBJ1-2	NA	NA	CASSVGRDYGYTF	TGTGCCAGCAGTGTGGGCAGGGATTATGGCTACACCTTC
14	TRBV30	TRBJ2-3	NA	NA	CAWSLEGGTDTQYF	TGTGCCTGGAGTCTGGAGGGCGGCACAGATACGCAGTATTTT
12	TRBV28	TRBJ2-7	NA	few	CATESRGAEQYF	TGTGCCACCGAAAGCCGGGGAGCCGAGCAGTACTTC
15	TRBV11-2	TRBJ1-2	NA	NA	CASSLLQTANYGYTF	TGTGCCAGCAGCTTATTACAGACCGCTAACTATGGCTACACCTTC
15	TRBV19	TRBJ1-1	NA	once	CASSHGRRRNTEAFF	TGTGCCAGTAGTCACGGGAGGCGGAGAAACACTGAAGCTTTCTTT
14	TRBV5-1	TRBJ2-7	NA	once	CASSLGQRSYEQYF	TGCGCCAGCAGCTTGGGTCAGCGCTCCTACGAGCAGTACTTC
16	TRBV24-1	TRBJ2-3	TRBD1	NA	CATSDLRDRGTDTQYF	TGTGCCACCAGTGATTTGAGGGACAGGGGCACAGATACGCAGTATTTT
17	TRBV19	TRBJ2-5	TRBD2	once	CASSKGSGGAQRETQYF	TGTGCCAGTAGTAAAGGTAGCGGGGGGGCCCAGCGAGAGACCCAGTACTTC
14	TRBV3-1/TRBV3-2	TRBJ1-3	NA	NA	CASSPRFSGNTIYF	TGTGCCAGCAGCCCTAGATTCTCTGGAAACACCATATATTTT
17	TRBV3-1/TRBV3-2	TRBJ2-2	TRBD2	NA	CASTPGLAGGWTGELFF	TGTGCCAGCACCCCGGGACTAGCGGGGGGTTGGACCGGGGAGCTGTTTTTT
17	TRBV3-1/TRBV3-2	TRBJ2-2	TRBD2	NA	CASSQDFRGGYTGELFF	TGTGCCAGCAGCCAAGATTTCCGGGGGGGCTACACCGGGGAGCTGTTTTTT
13	TRBV19	TRBJ1-1	NA	NA	CASSFGQLPEAFF	TGTGCCAGTAGTTTCGGACAGTTGCCTGAAGCTTTCTTT
12	TRBV11-2	TRBJ2-7	NA	NA	CASSFGAGEQYF	TGTGCCAGCAGCTTCGGAGCGGGCGAGCAGTACTTC
16	TRBV2	TRBJ1-3	NA	NA	CASTLRGGVSGNTIYF	TGTGCCAGCACCCTCCGAGGGGGGGTCTCTGGAAACACCATATATTTT
14	TRBV5-4	TRBJ1-1	NA	NA	CASSNGQTNTEAFF	TGTGCCAGCAGCAACGGACAGACAAACACTGAAGCTTTCTTT
17	TRBV3-1/TRBV3-2	TRBJ1-4	TRBD1	NA	CASSQPRGRDRGEKLFF	TGTGCCAGCAGCCAACCCCGGGGCCGGGACAGGGGTGAAAAACTGTTTTTT
16	TRBV24-1	TRBJ2-1	TRBD2	once	CATSDPASGGFNEQFF	TGTGCCACCAGTGATCCAGCTAGCGGGGGATTCAATGAGCAGTTCTTC
14	TRBV2	TRBJ2-2	TRBD2	NA	CASKYSGGTGELFF	TGTGCCAGCAAGTACAGCGGGGGGACCGGGGAGCTGTTTTTT
14	TRBV15	TRBJ1-1	NA	NA	CATSRDKRFPEAFF	TGTGCCACCAGCAGAGATAAGCGGTTCCCTGAAGCTTTCTTT
14	TRBV10-3	TRBJ2-3	NA	NA	CAISESAGTDTQYF	TGTGCCATCAGTGAGTCGGCCGGCACAGATACGCAGTATTTT
14	TRBV2	TRBJ1-1	NA	NA	CASRPDSLNTEAFF	TGTGCCAGCAGACCAGACAGCCTGAACACTGAAGCTTTCTTT
14	TRBV6-5	TRBJ1-6	NA	NA	CASLSARYNSPLHF	TGTGCCAGCTTGTCGGCGAGGTATAATTCACCCCTCCACTTT
15	TRBV5-1	TRBJ2-3	NA	NA	CASRGTSLSTDTQYF	TGCGCCAGCAGGGGCACTAGCCTTAGCACAGATACGCAGTATTTT
15	TRBV5-5	TRBJ2-1	NA	NA	CASIVLGSVANEQFF	TGTGCCAGCATAGTTCTAGGTAGCGTAGCGAATGAGCAGTTCTTC
13	TRBV5-6	TRBJ2-5	NA	NA	CASSLRVRETQYF	TGTGCCAGCAGCTTGCGGGTTCGGGAGACCCAGTACTTC
14	TRBV6-5	TRBJ1-2	TRBD1	NA	CASSPDRVSWGYTF	TGTGCCAGCAGCCCGGACAGGGTTTCGTGGGGCTACACCTTC
17	TRBV11-3	TRBJ2-6	NA	NA	CASSFQGWGSGANVLTF	TGTGCCAGCAGCTTTCAGGGGTGGGGGTCTGGGGCCAACGTCCTGACTTTC
11	TRBV5-6	TRBJ1-4	NA	NA	CASSFGEKLFF	TGTGCCAGCAGCTTTGGCGAAAAACTGTTTTTT
15	TRBV6-2/TRBV6-3	TRBJ1-1	NA	NA	CASSGATSSHTEAFF	TGTGCCAGCAGTGGGGCGACGTCCTCTCACACTGAAGCTTTCTTT
16	TRBV6-1	TRBJ2-4	NA	NA	CASSEFLSGAKNIQYF	TGTGCCAGCAGTGAATTCCTCTCGGGAGCCAAAAACATTCAGTACTTC
13	TRBV28	TRBJ1-2	TRBD1	NA	CASTVGQGYGYTF	TGTGCCAGCACCGTAGGACAGGGCTATGGCTACACCTTC
15	TRBV7-2	TRBJ1-1	NA	few	CASSLRTETNTEAFF	TGTGCCAGCAGCTTAAGGACAGAGACGAACACTGAAGCTTTCTTT
18	TRBV18	TRBJ2-6	TRBD1	NA	CASSVIPQTGEKANVLTF	TGTGCCAGCTCCGTAATTCCCCAGACAGGGGAAAAAGCCAACGTCCTGACTTTC
16	TRBV7-2	TRBJ2-4	NA	NA	CASSLGPYGGRDIQYF	TGTGCCAGCAGCTTAGGGCCTTACGGGGGGCGGGACATTCAGTACTTC
15	TRBV30	TRBJ1-6	NA	NA	CAWRRRDRKNSPLHF	TGTGCCTGGAGAAGGAGGGATAGAAAGAATTCACCCCTCCACTTT
15	TRBV28	TRBJ1-5	TRBD1	NA	CASTKGTGYNQPQHF	TGTGCCAGCACCAAAGGGACAGGGTATAATCAGCCCCAGCATTTT
13	TRBV19	TRBJ1-5	TRBD1	NA	CASSIYRGQPQHF	TGTGCCAGTAGTATATACAGGGGGCAGCCCCAGCATTTT
15	TRBV6-6	TRBJ2-1	TRBD2	NA	CASSPTGGSFNEQFF	TGTGCCAGCAGTCCCACGGGGGGGAGTTTCAATGAGCAGTTCTTC
14	TRBV28	TRBJ2-3	TRBD1	NA	CASSGQGSTDTQYF	TGTGCCAGCAGTGGACAGGGGTCCACAGATACGCAGTATTTT
16	TRBV5-1	TRBJ2-3	NA	NA	CASSLFGTESTDTQYF	TGCGCCAGCAGCCTTTTCGGGACTGAGAGCACAGATACGCAGTATTTT
15	TRBV7-9	TRBJ2-3	TRBD1	NA	CASSRRQGSTDTQYF	TGTGCCAGCAGCCGTCGACAGGGTAGTACAGATACGCAGTATTTT
14	TRBV27	TRBJ1-1	NA	NA	CASSITGRDTEAFF	TGTGCCAGCAGTATTACAGGTAGGGACACTGAAGCTTTCTTT
15	TRBV2	TRBJ2-1	TRBD2	NA	CASSGLAGGPNEQFF	TGTGCCAGCAGTGGGCTAGCGGGGGGGCCGAATGAGCAGTTCTTC
16	TRBV10-3	TRBJ2-1	NA	NA	CAISESGRGSYNEQFF	TGTGCCATCAGTGAGTCGGGTAGAGGCTCCTACAATGAGCAGTTCTTC
18	TRBV5-1	TRBJ2-6	TRBD1	NA	CASRPGLTGYSGANVLTF	TGCGCCAGCAGGCCCGGATTGACAGGGTACTCTGGGGCCAACGTCCTGACTTTC
16	TRBV12-5	TRBJ2-3	TRBD2	NA	CASGLLAGGLTDTQYF	TGTGCTAGTGGTTTGCTAGCGGGGGGGCTGACAGATACGCAGTATTTT
15	TRBV27	TRBJ2-1	TRBD1	few	CASSSRDRTIWEQFF	TGTGCCAGCAGTTCCCGGGACAGGACCATTTGGGAGCAGTTCTTC
16	TRBV28	TRBJ1-2	NA	NA	CASSQKLRPAFYGYTF	TGTGCCAGCAGCCAAAAGCTGCGGCCAGCATTCTATGGCTACACCTTC
13	TRBV2	TRBJ2-1	NA	once	CASSVRTPNEQFF	TGTGCCAGCAGTGTGAGGACACCCAATGAGCAGTTCTTC
14	TRBV24-1	TRBJ1-6	NA	NA	CATSDPGLNSPLHF	TGTGCCACCAGTGACCCGGGTCTTAATTCACCCCTCCACTTT
14	TRBV28	TRBJ2-1	TRBD1	NA	CASSFLRGNNEQFF	TGTGCCAGCAGTTTTCTCAGGGGGAACAATGAGCAGTTCTTC
14	TRBV2	TRBJ1-1	NA	NA	CASSFGSLGTEAFF	TGTGCCAGCAGTTTCGGATCTCTCGGGACTGAAGCTTTCTTT
16	TRBV19	TRBJ1-5	NA	NA	CASTIGGGQGAQPQHF	TGTGCCAGTACTATTGGGGGGGGCCAGGGTGCTCAGCCCCAGCATTTT
12	TRBV15	TRBJ1-6	TRBD1	once	CATGTGNSPLHF	TGTGCCACCGGGACAGGGAATTCACCCCTCCACTTT
12	TRBV3-1/TRBV3-2	TRBJ1-2	TRBD1	NA	CASRQTGQGYTF	TGTGCCAGCAGACAGACAGGGCAAGGCTACACCTTC
14	TRBV15	TRBJ1-1	NA	NA	CATSRTGFGTEAFF	TGTGCCACCAGCAGGACAGGTTTCGGCACTGAAGCTTTCTTT